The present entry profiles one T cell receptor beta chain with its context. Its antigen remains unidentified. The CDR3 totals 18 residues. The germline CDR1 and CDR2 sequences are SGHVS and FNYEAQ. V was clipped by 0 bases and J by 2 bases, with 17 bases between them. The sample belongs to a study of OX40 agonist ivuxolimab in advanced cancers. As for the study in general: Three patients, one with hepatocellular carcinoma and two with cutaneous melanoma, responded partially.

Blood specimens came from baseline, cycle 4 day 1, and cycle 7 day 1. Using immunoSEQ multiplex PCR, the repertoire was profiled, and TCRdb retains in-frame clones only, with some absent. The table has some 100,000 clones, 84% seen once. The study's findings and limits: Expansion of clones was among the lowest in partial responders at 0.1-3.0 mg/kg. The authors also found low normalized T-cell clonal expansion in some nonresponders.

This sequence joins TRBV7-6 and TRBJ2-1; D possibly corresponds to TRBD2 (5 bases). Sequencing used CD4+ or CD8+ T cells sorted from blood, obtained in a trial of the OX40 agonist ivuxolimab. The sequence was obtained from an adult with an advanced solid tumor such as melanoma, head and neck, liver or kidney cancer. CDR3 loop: CASSLANPGIRPYNEQFF. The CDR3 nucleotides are TGTGCCAGCAGCTTAGCGAACCCCGGGATTCGTCCCTACAATGAGCAGTTCTTC. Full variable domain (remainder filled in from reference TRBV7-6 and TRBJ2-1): GAGVSQSPRYKVTKRGQDVALRCDPISGHVSLYWYRQALGQGPEFLTYFNYEAQQDKSGLPNDRFSAERPEGSISTLTIQRTEQRDSAMYRCASSLANPGIRPYNEQFFGPGTRLTVL.